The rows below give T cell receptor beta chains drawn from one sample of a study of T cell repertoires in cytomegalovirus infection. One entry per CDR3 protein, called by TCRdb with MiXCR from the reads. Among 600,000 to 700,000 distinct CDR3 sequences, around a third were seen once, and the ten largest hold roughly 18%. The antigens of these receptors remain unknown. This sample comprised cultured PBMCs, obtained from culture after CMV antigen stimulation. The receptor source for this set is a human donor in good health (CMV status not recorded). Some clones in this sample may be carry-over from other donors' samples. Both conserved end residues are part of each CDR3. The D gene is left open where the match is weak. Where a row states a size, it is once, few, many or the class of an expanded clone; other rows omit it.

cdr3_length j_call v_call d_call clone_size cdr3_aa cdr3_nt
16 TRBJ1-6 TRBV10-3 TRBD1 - CAISDDRGIVYSPLHF TGTGCCATCAGTGACGACAGGGGGATAGTGTATTCACCCCTCCACTTT
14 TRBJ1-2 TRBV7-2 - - CASSLSPGVYGYTF TGTGCCAGCAGCTTATCCCCAGGGGTCTATGGCTACACCTTC
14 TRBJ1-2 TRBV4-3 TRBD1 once CASSQDRGTYGYTF TGCGCCAGCAGCCAAGACAGGGGGACCTATGGCTACACCTTC
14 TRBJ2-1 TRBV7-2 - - CASSMDAGRNEQFF TGTGCCAGCAGCATGGACGCCGGGCGGAATGAGCAGTTCTTC
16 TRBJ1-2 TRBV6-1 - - CASSEARRGGNYGYTF TGTGCCAGCAGTGAAGCGCGACGGGGGGGCAACTATGGCTACACCTTC
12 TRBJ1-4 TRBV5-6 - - CASSRLDEKLFF TGTGCCAGCAGCCGACTGGATGAAAAACTGTTTTTT
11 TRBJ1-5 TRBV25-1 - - CASSDLGTQHF TGTGCCAGCAGTGACCTTGGGACCCAGCATTTT
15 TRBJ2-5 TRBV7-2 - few CASSPPGAGQETQYF TGTGCCAGCAGCCCCCCTGGGGCAGGTCAAGAGACCCAGTACTTC
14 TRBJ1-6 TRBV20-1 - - CSASSAVNNSPLHF TGCAGTGCTAGTTCGGCGGTGAATAATTCACCCCTCCACTTT
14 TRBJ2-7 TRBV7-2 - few CASSLGWGLGEQYF TGTGCCAGCAGCTTAGGGTGGGGCTTAGGCGAGCAGTACTTC
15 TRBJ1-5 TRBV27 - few CASSLSANSNQPQHF TGTGCCAGCAGTTTATCAGCTAATAGCAATCAGCCCCAGCATTTT
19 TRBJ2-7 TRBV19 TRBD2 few CASSILRLADSGATYEQYF TGTGCCAGTAGTATTCTGAGACTAGCAGATAGCGGGGCCACCTACGAGCAGTACTTC
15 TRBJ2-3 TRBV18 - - CASSPWSSDTDTQYF TGTGCCAGCTCACCATGGTCTAGCGACACAGATACGCAGTATTTT
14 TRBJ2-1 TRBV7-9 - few CASSYEWGSHEQFF TGTGCCAGCAGCTACGAGTGGGGGTCCCATGAGCAGTTCTTC
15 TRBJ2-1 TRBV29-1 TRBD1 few CSVAATGESYNEQFF TGCAGCGTCGCAGCGACAGGGGAGTCCTACAATGAGCAGTTCTTC
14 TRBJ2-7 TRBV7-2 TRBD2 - CASSWADRGGEQYF TGTGCCAGCAGCTGGGCAGATCGGGGGGGAGAGCAGTACTTC
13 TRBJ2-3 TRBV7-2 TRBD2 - CASRTSGGNTQYF TGTGCCAGCAGGACTAGCGGGGGGAATACGCAGTATTTT
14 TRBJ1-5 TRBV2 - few CASSGQISNQPQHF TGTGCCAGCAGTGGACAGATTAGCAATCAGCCCCAGCATTTT
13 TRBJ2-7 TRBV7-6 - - CASSSRDQGEQYF TGTGCCAGCAGCAGCCGGGACCAGGGGGAGCAGTACTTC
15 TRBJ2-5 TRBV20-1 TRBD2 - CSARDPAGVSETQYF TGCAGTGCTAGAGATCCCGCGGGAGTTAGTGAGACCCAGTACTTC
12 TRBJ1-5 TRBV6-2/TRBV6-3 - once CASSTRAGPQHF TGTGCCAGCAGTACCCGGGCAGGGCCCCAGCATTTT
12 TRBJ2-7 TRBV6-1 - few CASSGGFHEQYF TGTGCCAGCAGTGGAGGCTTCCACGAGCAGTACTTC
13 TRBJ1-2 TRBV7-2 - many CASSTGLYYGYTF TGTGCCAGCAGCACGGGACTTTACTATGGCTACACCTTC
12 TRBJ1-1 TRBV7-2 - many CASSPYSPEAFF TGTGCCAGCAGCCCCTACAGCCCTGAAGCTTTCTTT
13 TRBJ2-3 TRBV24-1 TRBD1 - CATSDDRGYTQYF TGTGCCACCAGTGATGACAGGGGCTATACGCAGTATTTT
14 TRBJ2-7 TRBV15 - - CATSGGGQLYEQYF TGTGCCACCAGCGGAGGGGGACAGCTCTACGAGCAGTACTTC
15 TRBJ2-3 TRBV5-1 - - CASSVDGQYTDTQYF TGCGCCAGCAGCGTAGACGGACAGTACACAGATACGCAGTATTTT
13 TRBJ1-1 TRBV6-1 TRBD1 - CASTLTGETEAFF TGTGCCAGCACCCTGACAGGGGAGACTGAAGCTTTCTTT
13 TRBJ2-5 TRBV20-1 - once CSAIDRGEETQYF TGCAGTGCCATAGACCGCGGCGAAGAGACCCAGTACTTC
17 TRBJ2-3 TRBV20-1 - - CSASSRKERSSTDTQYF TGCAGTGCTAGTAGCCGGAAAGAACGGTCTAGCACAGATACGCAGTATTTT
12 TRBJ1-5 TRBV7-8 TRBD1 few CASSLGDRPQHF TGTGCCAGCAGCTTAGGGGACAGGCCCCAGCATTTT
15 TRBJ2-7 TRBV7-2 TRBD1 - CASTRSGTGFYEQYF TGTGCCAGCACCCGATCCGGGACAGGATTCTACGAGCAGTACTTC
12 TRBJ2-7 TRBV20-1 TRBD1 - CSANRGVDEQYF TGCAGTGCTAACAGGGGCGTGGACGAGCAGTACTTC
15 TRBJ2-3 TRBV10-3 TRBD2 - CASRKAGGSTDTQYF TGTGCCTCCCGAAAGGCGGGGGGCAGCACAGATACGCAGTATTTT
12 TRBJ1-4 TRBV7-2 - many CASSFLNEKLFF TGTGCCAGCAGCTTCCTGAATGAAAAACTGTTTTTT
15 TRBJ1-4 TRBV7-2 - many CASSPLGPGGEKLFF TGTGCCAGCAGCCCACTTGGCCCGGGGGGTGAAAAACTGTTTTTT
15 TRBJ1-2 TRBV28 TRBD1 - CASSSNRGRKYGYTF TGTGCCAGCAGTTCAAACAGGGGGCGCAAGTATGGCTACACCTTC
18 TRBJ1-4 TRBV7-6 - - CASSLEPTWGGREGKLFF TGTGCCAGCAGCCTAGAGCCGACATGGGGGGGTCGAGAGGGAAAACTGTTTTTT
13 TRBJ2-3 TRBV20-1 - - CSARAPGADTQYF TGCAGTGCTAGGGCCCCGGGGGCCGATACGCAGTATTTT
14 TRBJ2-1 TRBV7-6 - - CASSPPIGPLEQFF TGTGCCAGCAGCCCCCCCATTGGCCCACTTGAGCAGTTCTTC
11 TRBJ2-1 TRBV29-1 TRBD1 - CSGGTVYEQFF TGCAGCGGGGGGACAGTATATGAGCAGTTCTTC
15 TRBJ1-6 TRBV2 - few CASSGRGAYNSPLHF TGTGCCAGCAGTGGGAGAGGTGCCTATAATTCACCCCTCCACTTT
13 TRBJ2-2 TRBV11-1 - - CASSPAVAGELFF TGTGCCAGCAGCCCGGCGGTGGCCGGGGAGCTGTTTTTT
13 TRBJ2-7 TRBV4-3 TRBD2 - CASSPGTRHEQYF TGCGCCAGCAGCCCAGGGACTAGGCACGAGCAGTACTTC
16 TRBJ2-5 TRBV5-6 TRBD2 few CASSLELAGPRGAQYF TGTGCCAGCAGCTTGGAGCTAGCGGGGCCCCGTGGGGCCCAGTACTTC
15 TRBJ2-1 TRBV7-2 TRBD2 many CASNVGLAGFGEQFF TGTGCCAGTAATGTGGGACTAGCGGGATTTGGTGAGCAGTTCTTC
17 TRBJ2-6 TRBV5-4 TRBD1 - CASSGDSLFSGANVLTF TGTGCCAGCAGCGGGGACAGTTTGTTCTCTGGGGCCAACGTCCTGACTTTC
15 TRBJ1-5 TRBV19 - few CASSPSGSGWQPQHF TGTGCCAGTAGCCCAAGCGGATCTGGGTGGCAGCCCCAGCATTTT
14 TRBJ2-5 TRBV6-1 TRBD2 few CASRRTSAQETQYF TGTGCCAGCCGACGGACTAGCGCCCAAGAGACCCAGTACTTC
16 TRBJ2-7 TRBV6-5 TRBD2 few CASSYSGLADAYEQYF TGTGCCAGCAGTTACTCGGGACTAGCGGATGCCTACGAGCAGTACTTC
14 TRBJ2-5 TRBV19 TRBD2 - CASRLAGGSGTQYF TGTGCCAGTCGATTAGCGGGGGGGTCCGGGACCCAGTACTTC